Described below is a single T cell receptor (beta chain) sequence and its context. The sample belongs to a study of CD8 T cells in Susac syndrome. Matched for age and sex, the controls were healthy donors. TEMRA cells were enriched by FACS, while CD8+ and CD4+ T cells were obtained through a negative isolation that was performed magnetically. Reverse transcription of roughly 0.5 to 1 ug RNA was carried out with random hexamers. An immunoSEQ multiplex PCR generated amplified TCR beta CDR3 products spanning 54 Vbeta and 13 Jbeta. TCRdb re-analysed the immunoSEQ multiplex PCR reads in MiXCR, keeping a single row per CDR3 protein. The sample records about 210,000 distinct CDR3 sequences, roughly 92% being singletons. The CDR3 is 15 residues long. Trimming left V 5 bases short and J 5 bases short, with 18 bases between. In germline, CDR1 is SGHVS, CDR2 FQNEAQ.

The sequence was collected from a human donor in good health. The sequencing input was CD4+ T cells from PBMCs. The genes are TRBV7-8 and TRBJ2-5; D remains unclear. The CDR3 reads CASSRRRTLGETQYF. As DNA, the CDR3 is TGTGCCAGCAGCAGGAGACGAACATTAGGCGAGACCCAGTACTTC.